These 14 T cell receptor beta chains share one sample of origin, sequenced in a study of early T cells in non-severe SARS-CoV-2 infection. Each CDR3 protein gets one entry after TCRdb re-called the 5' RACE reads with MiXCR. The sample contains some 57,000 distinct CDR3 sequences, roughly 10% of which appear only once. The sequenced material came from whole blood. The receptors were gathered from an adult who was a healthcare worker with PCR-confirmed SARS-CoV-2 infection or an uninfected control (not recorded which).

At least ten counts were recorded for this clonotype. The chain has TRBV5-6 and TRBJ2-1, with D possibly being TRBD2 (6 bases). CDR1 is SGHDT, CDR2 YYEEEE, per germline. The CDR3 sequence is 16 residues long. V shed 4 bases and J shed 3 bases, with 17 bases lying between them. The CDR3 DNA is TGTGCCAGCAGCCGACTAGTCAATCCAATCTACAATGAGCAGTTCTTC. Amino acid sequence: CASSRLVNPIYNEQFF.

This clonotype has at least ten counts. This chain links TRBV7-2 with TRBJ2-2; maybe TRBD1 (5 bases). CDR1 SGHTA and CDR2 FQGNSA come from the germline V gene. Trimming left V 0 bases short and J 6 bases short, with 11 bases between. This CDR3 spans 15 amino acids. The DNA of the CDR3 is TGTGCCAGCAGCTTAGCAAAAAGGGGATCCGGGGAGCTGTTTTTT. Translated: CASSLAKRGSGELFF.

This clonotype was seen many times. This chain joins TRBV12-5 and TRBJ2-1, with TRBD2 as a possible D gene (5 bases). V was cut by 3 bases and J by 0 bases, with 9 bases left in between. The CDR3 is 15 amino acids. CDR1 LGHNT and CDR2 FRNRAP come from the germline V gene. DNA for the CDR3: TGTGCTAGTGGTTTAGACTACGGCTCCTACAATGAGCAGTTCTTC. It encodes CASGLDYGSYNEQFF. Drawing the rest from reference TRBV12-5 and TRBJ2-1, the complete variable domain is DARVTQTPRHKVTEMGQEVTMRCQPILGHNTVFWYRQTMMQGLELLAYFRNRAPLDDSGMPKDRFSAEMPDATLATLKIQPSEPRDSAVYFCASGLDYGSYNEQFFGPGTRLTVL.

This clonotype was observed at least ten times. V is TRBV18 and J is TRBJ2-1; 11 bases match TRBD2. Germline V gene data show CDR1 as KGHSH and CDR2 as LQKENI. Germline trimming cut 1 base from V and 0 bases from J; bases unmatched to any gene: 11. The CDR3 runs to 20 residues. CDR3 in DNA: TGTGCCAGCTCACCACTTTCTCTAGCGGGGGGCCGTAGCTCCTACAATGAGCAGTTCTTC. It yields the protein CASSPLSLAGGRSSYNEQFF.

This clonotype was recorded many times. This chain joins TRBV7-2 and TRBJ1-1, with TRBD1 as a possible D gene (6 bases). Germline CDR1 is SGHTA and CDR2 is FQGNSA. The CDR3 runs 13 residues. V lost 5 bases and J lost 4, with 11 bases in between. CDR3 protein: CASSRQVGTEAFF. CDR3 DNA sequence: TGTGCCAGCAGCCGACAGGTTGGCACTGAAGCTTTCTTT.

This clonotype has just a few counts. V gene TRBV2 combines with J gene TRBJ1-2; tentatively, D is TRBD1 (5 bases). This CDR3 spans 17 amino acids. Germline-derived CDR1 and CDR2 are SNHLY and FYNNEI. V was clipped by 5 bases and J by 0 bases, with 19 bases between them. In DNA, the CDR3 is TGTGCCAGCAGTCCCGGTATTTACGACAGCCCTAACTATGGCTACACCTTC. As protein: CASSPGIYDSPNYGYTF.

This clonotype was found many times. This rearrangement joins TRBV20-1 to TRBJ2-3; possible D gene TRBD2, 5 bases. V lost 4 bases to trimming and J lost 7 bases, with 15 bases between them. Per the germline V gene, CDR1 is DFQATT and CDR2 is SNEGSKA (reference sequence). The CDR3 length is 13 residues. The CDR3 is CSAIRLGMNTQYF. The CDR3 DNA reads TGCAGTGCTATCCGCCTCGGGATGAATACGCAGTATTTT.

This clonotype was counted many times. The chain links TRBV11-2 to TRBJ2-3; 9 bases line up with TRBD1. Germline CDR1 and CDR2: SGHAT and FQNNGV. The V and J ends lost 4 bases and 5 bases, in that order; junction bases with no gene match: 7. The CDR3 length is 15 residues. The CDR3 sequence: CASSSGQGWRDTQYF. The CDR3, as DNA: TGTGCCAGCAGCTCCGGACAGGGGTGGAGAGATACGCAGTATTTT.

In regard to this clonotype: Being one base from a much bigger clone, this may be a read error. The chain carries TRBV7-2 and TRBJ1-5, with 7 positions matching TRBD1. V was pared by 6 bases and J by 6 bases, with 5 bases of the junction left unmatched. The CDR3 loop spans 13 amino acids. Germline loops: CDR1 SGHTA, CDR2 FQGNSA. The CDR3 nucleotides read TGTGCCAGCAGTTGGGACAGAAGTCAGCCCCAGCATTTT. Translation gives CASSWDRSQPQHF.

The chain couples TRBV6-5 to TRBJ2-7; perhaps TRBD2 as D (5 bases). Trimming took 2 bases from V and 0 from J, leaving 11 bases between them. CDR1 is MNHEY and CDR2 is SVGAGI in the germline V gene. The CDR3 has 15 residues. The CDR3 sequence is CASSYVSGSSYEQYF. Written as DNA, the CDR3 is TGTGCCAGCAGTTACGTGTCGGGGAGCTCCTACGAGCAGTACTTC.

The J gene is TRBJ1-5, the V gene TRBV12-1; TRBD1 was called by the table and not checked on the DNA. TRBV12-1 is designated a pseudogene. The CDR3 has 16 amino acids. CDR3 nucleotide sequence: TGTGCCAGCAGCCCCGAGACAGGGGAGAGCAATCAGCCCCAGCATTTT. As protein: CASSPETGESNQPQHF.

The table lists this clonotype with many counts. V is TRBV27 and J is TRBJ1-6; maybe TRBD1 (6 bases). Per germline, CDR1 MNHEY and CDR2 SMNVEV (reference sequence). This CDR3 comprises 15 residues. The V end was cut by 4 bases, the J end by 7 bases, with 14 bases between. The CDR3 nucleotides are TGTGCCAGCAGTTCCGCACAGGGTGTCAATTCACCCCTCCACTTT. Translated, it gives CASSSAQGVNSPLHF.

In this sample, this clonotype turned up a few times. The genes are TRBV5-1 and TRBJ1-4; TRBD1 matches 8 bases. Germline V gene lookup returns CDR1 SGHRS and CDR2 YFSETQ. There are 15 residues in the CDR3. After removal of 2 bases from V and 6 bases from J, the junction contained 6 bases not matched to a gene. The chain's CDR3 is CASSFRTGRDEKLFF. In nucleotides, the CDR3 is TGCGCCAGCAGCTTCCGGACAGGGAGGGATGAAAAACTGTTTTTT.

This chain connects TRBV20-1 to TRBJ2-7; 9 nucleotides align to TRBD2. V gave up 6 bases and J gave up 6 bases; unmatched junction bases: 12. Germline V gene sequence: CDR1 DFQATT, CDR2 SNEGSKA (reference sequence). This CDR3 has 14 amino acids. CDR3 protein: CSALTSGKGAEQYF. The CDR3 coding sequence is TGCAGTGCCCTGACTAGCGGTAAGGGGGCCGAGCAGTACTTC.